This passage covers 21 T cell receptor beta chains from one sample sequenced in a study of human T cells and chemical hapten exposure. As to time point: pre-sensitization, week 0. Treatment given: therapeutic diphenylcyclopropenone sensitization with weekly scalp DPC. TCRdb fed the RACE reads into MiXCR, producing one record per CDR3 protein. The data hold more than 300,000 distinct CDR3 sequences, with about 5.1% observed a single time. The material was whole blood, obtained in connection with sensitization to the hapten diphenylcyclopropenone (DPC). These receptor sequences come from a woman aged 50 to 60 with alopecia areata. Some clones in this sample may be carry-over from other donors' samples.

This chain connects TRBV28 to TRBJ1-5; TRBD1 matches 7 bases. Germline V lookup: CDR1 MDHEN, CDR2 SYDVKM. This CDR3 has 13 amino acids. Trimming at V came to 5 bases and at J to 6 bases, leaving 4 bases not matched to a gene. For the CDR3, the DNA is TGTGCCAGCAGTGAGGGGGCCAGTCAGCCCCAGCATTTT. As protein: CASSEGASQPQHF. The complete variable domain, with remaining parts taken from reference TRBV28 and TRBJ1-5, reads DVKVTQSSRYLVKRTGEKVFLECVQDMDHENMFWYRQDPGLGLRLIYFSYDVKMKEKGDIPEGYSVSREKKERFSLILESASTNQTSMYLCASSEGASQPQHFGDGTRLSIL.

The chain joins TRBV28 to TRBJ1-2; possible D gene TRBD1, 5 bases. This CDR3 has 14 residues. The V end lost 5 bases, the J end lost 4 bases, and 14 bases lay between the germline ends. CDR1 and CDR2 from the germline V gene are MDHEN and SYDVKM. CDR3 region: CASSAGTETYGYTF. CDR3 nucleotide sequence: TGTGCCAGCAGTGCCGGGACTGAGACCTATGGCTACACCTTC.

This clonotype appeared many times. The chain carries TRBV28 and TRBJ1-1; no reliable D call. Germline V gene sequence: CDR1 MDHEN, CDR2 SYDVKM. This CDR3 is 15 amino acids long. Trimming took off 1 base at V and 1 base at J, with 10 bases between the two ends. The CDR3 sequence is CASSLFTARNTEAFF. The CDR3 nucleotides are TGTGCCAGCAGTTTATTCACGGCAAGGAACACTGAAGCTTTCTTT.

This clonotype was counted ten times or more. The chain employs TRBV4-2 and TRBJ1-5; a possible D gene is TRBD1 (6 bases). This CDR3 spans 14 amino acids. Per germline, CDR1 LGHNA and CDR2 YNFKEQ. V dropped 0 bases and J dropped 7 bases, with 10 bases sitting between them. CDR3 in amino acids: CASSQDWGQQPQHF. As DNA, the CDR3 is TGTGCCAGCAGCCAAGATTGGGGGCAACAGCCCCAGCATTTT.

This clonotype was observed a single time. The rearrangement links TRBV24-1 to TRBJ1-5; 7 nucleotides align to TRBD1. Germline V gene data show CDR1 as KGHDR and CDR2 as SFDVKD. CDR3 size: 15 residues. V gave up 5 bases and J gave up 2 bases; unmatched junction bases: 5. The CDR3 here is CATSVLGGGNQPQHF. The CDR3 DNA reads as TGTGCCACCAGTGTTCTAGGGGGCGGCAATCAGCCCCAGCATTTT.

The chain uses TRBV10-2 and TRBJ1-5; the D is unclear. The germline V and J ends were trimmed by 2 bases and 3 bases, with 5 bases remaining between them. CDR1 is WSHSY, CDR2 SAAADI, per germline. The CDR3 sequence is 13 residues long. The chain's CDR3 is CASSERTNQPQHF. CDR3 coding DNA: TGCGCCAGCAGTGAGAGGACCAATCAGCCCCAGCATTTT.

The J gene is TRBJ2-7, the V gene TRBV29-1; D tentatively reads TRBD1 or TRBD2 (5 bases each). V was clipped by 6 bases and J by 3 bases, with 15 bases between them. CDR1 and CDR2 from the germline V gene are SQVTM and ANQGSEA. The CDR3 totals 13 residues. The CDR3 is CSVTGTTGYEQYF. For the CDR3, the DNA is TGCAGCGTGACCGGGACCACCGGCTACGAGCAGTACTTC.

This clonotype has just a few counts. The chain's CDR3 is CASSLGQFSLYGYTF. CDR3 DNA: TGTGCCAGCAGTTTGGGACAATTTAGTCTCTATGGCTACACCTTC. The chain links TRBV27 to TRBJ1-2, with D possibly being TRBD1 (6 bases). This CDR3 comprises 15 residues. CDR1 is MNHEY, CDR2 SMNVEV, per germline (reference sequence). The V gene lost 3 bases and the J gene lost 4 bases, with 15 bases spanning the gap.

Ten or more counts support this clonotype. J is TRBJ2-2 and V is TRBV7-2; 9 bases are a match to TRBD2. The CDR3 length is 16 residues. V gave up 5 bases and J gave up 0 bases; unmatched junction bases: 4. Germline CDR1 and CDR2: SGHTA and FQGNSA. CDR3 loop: CASSPRTSANTGELFF. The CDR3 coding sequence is TGTGCCAGCAGCCCACGGACTAGCGCGAACACCGGGGAGCTGTTTTTT. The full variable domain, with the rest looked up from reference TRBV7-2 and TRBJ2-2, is GAGVSQSPSNKVTEKGKDVELRCDPISGHTALYWYRQSLGQGLEFLIYFQGNSAPDKSGLPSDRFSAERTGGSVSTLTIQRTQQEDSAVYLCASSPRTSANTGELFFGEGSRLTVL.

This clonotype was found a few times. CDR3 nucleotide sequence: TGCAGCGTTGAGGGAGGGTACCAGCAGTTCTTC. This sequence encodes CSVEGGYQQFF. The V call is TRBV29-1, the J call TRBJ2-1; 7 bases are shared with TRBD2. CDR1 and CDR2 (germline): SQVTM, ANQGSEA. V shed 3 bases and J 11 bases; nucleotides not matched to a gene: 4. The CDR3 spans 11 residues.

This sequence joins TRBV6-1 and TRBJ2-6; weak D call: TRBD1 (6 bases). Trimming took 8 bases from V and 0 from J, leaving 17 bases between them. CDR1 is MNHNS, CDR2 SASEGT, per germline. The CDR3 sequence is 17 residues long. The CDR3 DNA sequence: TGTGCCAGCCTTGACAGGCCTCCAATCTCTGGGGCCAACGTCCTGACTTTC. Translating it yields CASLDRPPISGANVLTF.

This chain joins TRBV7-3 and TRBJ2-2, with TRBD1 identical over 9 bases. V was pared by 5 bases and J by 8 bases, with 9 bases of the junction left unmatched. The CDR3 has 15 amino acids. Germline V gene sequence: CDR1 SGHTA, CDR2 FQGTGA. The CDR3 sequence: CASSRTGAATGELFF. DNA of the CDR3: TGTGCCAGCAGCCGGACAGGGGCTGCCACTGGGGAGCTGTTTTTT.

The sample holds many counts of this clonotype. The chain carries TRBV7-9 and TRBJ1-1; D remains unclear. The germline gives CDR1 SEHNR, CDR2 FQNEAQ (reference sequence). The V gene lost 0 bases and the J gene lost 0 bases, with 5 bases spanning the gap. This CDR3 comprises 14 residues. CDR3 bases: TGTGCCAGCAGCTTAGCGCTTATGAACACTGAAGCTTTCTTT. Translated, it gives CASSLALMNTEAFF.

CDR3 loop: CASSTGTSQETQYF. For the CDR3, the DNA is TGTGCCAGCAGCACCGGGACTAGCCAAGAGACCCAGTACTTC. The genes are TRBV13 and TRBJ2-5; the match to TRBD2 covers 8 bases. V lost 5 bases, J lost 1 base, and 3 bases stayed unmatched. The CDR3 is 14 amino acids. CDR1 is PRHDT and CDR2 is FYEKMQ in the germline V gene (reference sequence).

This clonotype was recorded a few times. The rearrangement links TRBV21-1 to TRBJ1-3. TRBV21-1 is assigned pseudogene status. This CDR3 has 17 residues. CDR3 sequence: CASSKEKGLERGNTIYF. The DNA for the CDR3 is TGTGCCAGCAGCAAAGAAAAAGGGCTAGAGAGGGGAAACACCATATATTTT.

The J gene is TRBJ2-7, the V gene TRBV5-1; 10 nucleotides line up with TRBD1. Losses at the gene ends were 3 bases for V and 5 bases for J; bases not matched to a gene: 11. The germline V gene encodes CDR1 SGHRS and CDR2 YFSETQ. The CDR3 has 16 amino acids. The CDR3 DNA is TGCGCCAGCAGCTCTGATCCCGGGACAGGGGTCGACGAGCAGTACTTC. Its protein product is CASSSDPGTGVDEQYF. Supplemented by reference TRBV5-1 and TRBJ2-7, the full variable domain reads KAGVTQTPRYLIKTRGQQVTLSCSPISGHRSVSWYQQTPGQGLQFLFEYFSETQRNKGNFPGRFSGRQFSNSRSEMNVSTLELGDSALYLCASSSDPGTGVDEQYFGPGTRLTVT.

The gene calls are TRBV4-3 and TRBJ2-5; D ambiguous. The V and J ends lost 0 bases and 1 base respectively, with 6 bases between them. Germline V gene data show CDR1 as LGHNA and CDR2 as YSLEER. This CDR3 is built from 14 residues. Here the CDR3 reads CASSQELVQETQYF. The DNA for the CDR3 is TGCGCCAGCAGCCAAGAACTCGTCCAAGAGACCCAGTACTTC.

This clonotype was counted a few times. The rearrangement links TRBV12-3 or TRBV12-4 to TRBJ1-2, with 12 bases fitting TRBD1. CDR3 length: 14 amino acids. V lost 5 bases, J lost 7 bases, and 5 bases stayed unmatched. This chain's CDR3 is CASSPGQGATGYTF. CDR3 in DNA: TGTGCCAGCAGTCCGGGACAGGGGGCGACTGGCTACACCTTC.

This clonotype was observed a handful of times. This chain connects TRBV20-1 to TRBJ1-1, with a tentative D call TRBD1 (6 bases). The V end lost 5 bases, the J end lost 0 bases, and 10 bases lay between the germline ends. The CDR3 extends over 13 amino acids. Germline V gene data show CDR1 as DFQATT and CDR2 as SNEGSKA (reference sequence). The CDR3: CSAAGEVNTEAFF. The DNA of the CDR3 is TGCAGTGCTGCAGGGGAGGTGAACACTGAAGCTTTCTTT.

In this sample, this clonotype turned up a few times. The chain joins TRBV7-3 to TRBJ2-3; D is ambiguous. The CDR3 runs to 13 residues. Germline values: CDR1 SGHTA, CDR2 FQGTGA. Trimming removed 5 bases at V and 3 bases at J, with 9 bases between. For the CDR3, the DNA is TGTGCCAGCAGCCCCCAGGCAACAGATACGCAGTATTTT. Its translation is CASSPQATDTQYF.

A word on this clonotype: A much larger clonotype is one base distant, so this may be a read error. The CDR3 region is CASSLKQGAPKSTDTQYF. As DNA, the CDR3 is TGTGCCAGCAGCTTGAAACAGGGGGCGCCTAAGAGCACAGATACGCAGTATTTT. This sequence joins TRBV13 and TRBJ2-3, with TRBD1 identical over 9 bases. J gave up 0 bases and V 3 bases, and 10 bases lay outside the gene matches. In germline, CDR1 is PRHDT, CDR2 FYEKMQ (reference sequence). CDR3 length: 18 residues.